This TCR beta chain was identified in a study of regulatory T cells in long-lasting Graves disease. Noted time point: newly diagnosed GD, antithyroid drugs for less than 3 months. The TCR library used RNA extracted from PBMCs. Per germline, CDR1 SQVTM and CDR2 ANQGSEA. The CDR3 sequence is 15 residues long. Losses at the gene ends were 6 bases for V and 7 bases for J; bases not matched to a gene: 12. The authors built TCR beta libraries using iRepertoire HTBI primers and Arm-PCR of CDR3 regions. TCRdb itself ran the multiplex PCR reads through MiXCR, one entry per CDR3 protein. Here the sample spans almost 450,000 distinct CDR3 sequences, 15% to 20% being singletons. This clonotype was detected only a few times. These data were also filed under a second study, of T cells in Graves' hyperthyroidism and ophthalmopathy.

The V call is TRBV29-1, the J call TRBJ2-7; TRBD2 agrees at 13 bases. The input for sequencing was peripheral blood mononuclear cells (PBMCs), taken at new diagnosis, from a patient treated with antithyroid drugs. The receptor was derived from a woman aged 25 to 39 with Graves disease. CDR3 amino acids: CSVKGLAGSLSEQYF. The DNA of the CDR3 is TGCAGCGTCAAGGGACTAGCGGGATCTCTTTCGGAGCAGTACTTC.